The 20 T cell receptor beta chains below were found in one sample sequenced in a study of T cell repertoires in cytomegalovirus infection. In TCRdb, the reads were re-called with MiXCR into one record per CDR3 protein. The sample shows hundreds of thousands of distinct CDR3 sequences, 20% to 25% of them seen only once. The sample comprised CD8+ T cells from PBMCs. The receptors originated from a human donor in good health (CMV status not recorded). Some clones in this sample may be carry-over from other donors' samples.

The chain combines TRBV29-1 with TRBJ1-2, with D unclear. CDR1 is SQVTM and CDR2 is ANQGSEA in the germline V gene. Deletions cut 1 base from V and 6 bases from J, with 12 bases between. The CDR3 is made up of 13 amino acids. CDR3 DNA: TGCAGCGTTGAAGCAGCCAAGATGAATGGCTACACCTTC. Protein sequence: CSVEAAKMNGYTF.

The rearrangement uses TRBV7-2 and TRBJ2-1, with D possibly matching TRBD2 (7 bases). V shed 5 bases and J shed 8 bases, with 22 bases lying between them. The CDR3 covers 16 residues. Germline V gene sequence: CDR1 SGHTA, CDR2 FQGNSA. The CDR3 spells CASSREGGGYSDEQFF. Here the CDR3 DNA reads TGTGCCAGCAGCAGGGAGGGGGGGGGTTATTCAGATGAGCAGTTCTTC.

There are many counts of this clonotype. This rearrangement joins TRBV7-2 to TRBJ1-1; D remains unclear. This CDR3 is built from 14 residues. Germline CDR1 SGHTA, CDR2 FQGNSA. Trimming cost V 5 bases and J 1 base, with 11 bases left between them. The CDR3 sequence: CASSPWVTNTEAFF. In nucleotides, the CDR3 is TGTGCCAGCAGCCCCTGGGTGACGAACACTGAAGCTTTCTTT.

This CDR3 reads CATSRDRDRLPEAFF. The CDR3 DNA sequence: TGTGCCACCAGCAGAGATCGAGACAGGCTTCCTGAAGCTTTCTTT. The chain couples TRBV15 to TRBJ1-1, with a weak D call TRBD1 (6 bases). CDR3 length equals 15 residues. Germline V gene sequence: CDR1 LNHNV, CDR2 YYDKDF (reference sequence). Trimming removed 0 bases at V and 6 bases at J, with 14 bases between.

The genes are TRBV4-1 and TRBJ1-1; D might be TRBD1 (5 bases). Germline lookup yields CDR1 MGHRA and CDR2 YSYEKL. V was clipped by 0 bases and J by 2 bases, with 16 bases between them. This CDR3 is built from 17 residues. CDR3 amino acids: CASSQDPPGQRNTEAFF. CDR3 nucleotides: TGCGCCAGCAGCCAAGATCCCCCCGGACAAAGAAACACTGAAGCTTTCTTT.

This clonotype has a handful of counts. The chain uses TRBV27 and TRBJ1-4; TRBD1 agrees at 7 bases. CDR3 size: 14 residues. V trimming: 4 bases; J trimming: 4 bases; junction bases outside the gene matches: 3. The V gene's germline CDR1 is MNHEY and CDR2 SMNVEV (reference sequence). The CDR3 is CASSSGGHNEKLFF. The CDR3 nucleotides are TGTGCCAGCAGTTCAGGGGGGCATAATGAAAAACTGTTTTTT.

The genes are TRBV28 and TRBJ2-1, with 11 bases aligning to TRBD1. Trimming cost V 4 bases and J 6 bases; bases outside gene matches: 5. CDR1 is MDHEN and CDR2 is SYDVKM in the germline V gene. The CDR3 is 15 amino acids. The CDR3 spells CASSYGQGAGNEQFF. The CDR3 DNA reads TGTGCCAGCAGTTACGGACAGGGGGCCGGCAATGAGCAGTTCTTC.

In its sample, this clonotype was seen many times. The rearrangement joins TRBV7-9 to TRBJ1-1, with D tentatively TRBD1 (6 bases). The germline gives CDR1 SEHNR, CDR2 FQNEAQ (reference sequence). Trimming shortened V by 5 bases and J by 0 bases, and 16 bases separated the two germline ends. The CDR3 is made up of 16 amino acids. This chain's CDR3 is CASSPPGAGMNTEAFF. As DNA, the CDR3 is TGTGCCAGCAGCCCACCAGGGGCAGGGATGAACACTGAAGCTTTCTTT.

This clonotype has a single count. A much larger clone lies one base from this, so it may be a read error. The chain carries TRBV7-6 and TRBJ2-5; D is undetermined. Germline V lookup: CDR1 SGHVS, CDR2 FNYEAQ. The CDR3 length is 14 residues. This CDR3 reads CTSSPGPALGTQYF. The CDR3 region has the DNA TGTACCAGCAGCCCAGGACCGGCGTTGGGCACCCAGTACTTC.

The chain recombines TRBV29-1 with TRBJ2-2; 14 bases line up with TRBD2. The CDR3 length is 16 residues. Germline trimming cut 1 base from V and 5 bases from J; bases unmatched to any gene: 3. Germline V gives CDR1 SQVTM, CDR2 ANQGSEA. CDR3 bases: TGCAGCGTTGAAGGGACTAGCGGGGGGCGGACCGGGGAGCTGTTTTTT. Translated, it gives CSVEGTSGGRTGELFF.

Comments on this clonotype: A much larger clone differs from this one at a single base, so this may be a read error. V usage is TRBV2 and J usage is TRBJ2-2; a possible D gene is TRBD1 (6 bases). The germline V gene encodes CDR1 SNHLY and CDR2 FYNNEI. This CDR3 region has 15 residues. Here the CDR3 reads CANSERQVNTGELFF. The CDR3 DNA follows: TGTGCCAACAGTGAAAGACAGGTGAACACCGGGGAGCTGTTTTTT. The entire variable domain, with the rest obtained from reference TRBV2 and TRBJ2-2, is as follows: EPEVTQTPSHQVTQMGQEVILRCVPISNHLYFYWYRQILGQKVEFLVSFYNNEISEKSEIFDDQFSVERPDGSNFTLKIRSTKLEDSAMYFCANSERQVNTGELFFGEGSRLTVL.

CDR3 protein: CSARERPNSNQPQHF. The CDR3 DNA reads TGCAGTGCTAGAGAGCGACCTAATAGCAATCAGCCCCAGCATTTT. V gene TRBV20-1 combines with J gene TRBJ1-5; D is uncertain. CDR1 DFQATT and CDR2 SNEGSKA come from the germline V gene (reference sequence). Trimming removed 0 bases from V and 0 bases from J, with 9 bases in between. The CDR3 sequence is 15 residues long.

This clonotype has ten or more counts. The chain recombines TRBV7-6 with TRBJ1-5; the D is unclear. The V end was cut by 2 bases, the J end by 0 bases, with 8 bases between. The CDR3 covers 15 residues. Germline lookup yields CDR1 SGHVS and CDR2 FNYEAQ. The CDR3 sequence is CASSLFSNSNQPQHF. CDR3 sequence (DNA): TGTGCCAGCAGCTTATTCTCCAATAGCAATCAGCCCCAGCATTTT.

This clonotype has only a few counts. V and J are TRBV10-3 and TRBJ2-7; TRBD1 might be the D (6 bases). The CDR3 totals 15 residues. Trimming shortened V by 2 bases and J by 2 bases, and 13 bases separated the two germline ends. Germline lookup yields CDR1 ENHRY and CDR2 SYGVKD. The CDR3 DNA sequence: TGTGCCATCAGTGAGCCAGAACAGGGTCCCTACGAGCAGTACTTC. It codes for CAISEPEQGPYEQYF.

There are many counts of this clonotype. This chain links TRBV28 with TRBJ1-2; 11 bases fit TRBD1. Germline assignment: CDR1 MDHEN and CDR2 SYDVKM. The CDR3 totals 19 residues. Trimming at V came to 2 bases and at J to 4 bases, leaving 15 bases not matched to a gene. Here the CDR3 DNA reads TGTGCCAGCAGTTTAACGAGTCGGACCGGGACAGGGGGTACCTATGGCTACACCTTC. Protein sequence: CASSLTSRTGTGGTYGYTF.

The table lists this clonotype with a few counts. This sequence joins TRBV2 and TRBJ2-2; weak D call: TRBD1 (5 bases). Trimming stripped 4 bases from V and 1 base from J, with 7 bases between. The CDR3 length is 14 residues. Germline CDR1 reads SNHLY; CDR2 reads FYNNEI. The CDR3 bases are TGTGCCAGCAGTGGGACAATGAACACCGGGGAGCTGTTTTTT. It codes for CASSGTMNTGELFF.

The chain links TRBV5-1 to TRBJ2-1; D unclear. The length of the CDR3 is 15 residues. Looked up from germline, CDR1 is SGHRS and CDR2 is YFSETQ. V lost 8 bases and J 7 bases, leaving 22 bases between the germline ends. For the CDR3, the DNA is TGCGCCAGGCTCAATCTGGGTATCTTCGGAAATGAGCAGTTCTTC. It encodes CARLNLGIFGNEQFF.

The CDR3 region is CSASFSGIAYEQYF. The CDR3 nucleotides read TGCAGTGCAAGTTTTAGCGGGATAGCCTACGAGCAGTACTTC. The chain employs TRBV20-1 and TRBJ2-7, with 8 bases fitting TRBD2. CDR1 and CDR2 from the germline V gene are DFQATT and SNEGSKA (reference sequence). V shed 6 bases and J 2 bases; nucleotides not matched to a gene: 9. The CDR3 runs to 14 residues.

This sequence joins TRBV14 and TRBJ2-3; TRBD2 matches 7 bases. Trimming removed 0 bases from V and 2 bases from J; junction bases left unmatched: 8. Germline values: CDR1 SGHDN, CDR2 FVKESK. The CDR3 totals 17 residues. The CDR3 protein is CASSQDIAGPFTDTQYF. CDR3 sequence (DNA): TGTGCCAGCAGCCAAGATATAGCGGGCCCTTTCACAGATACGCAGTATTTT.

This clonotype was observed a few times. The chain links TRBV20-1 to TRBJ1-2; 8 nucleotides match TRBD1. The J segment lost 4 bases and the V segment lost 6 bases, leaving 7 bases of the junction unmatched. The CDR3 spans 13 residues. Germline V gene lookup returns CDR1 DFQATT and CDR2 SNEGSKA (reference sequence). The CDR3 DNA is TGCAGTGCCCCGGACAGGGCCACCTATGGCTACACCTTC. This translates into CSAPDRATYGYTF.